This entry lists 2 T cell receptor beta chains sequenced from one sample in a study of cytotoxic CD8 clonotypes in ibrutinib-treated CLL. Here immunoSEQ multiplex PCR was the method, and the copy in TCRdb shows in-frame clones only, minus some. This table holds about 20,000 clones, roughly four fifths found once. Sequences were derived from PBMCs, sampled before ibrutinib treatment. The receptors derive from a human donor with chronic lymphocytic leukemia.

CDR3 loop: CASSRRGYFNYGYTF. CDR3 sequence (DNA): TGTGCCAGCAGCCGGAGGGGGTACTTTAACTATGGCTACACCTTC. The rearrangement links TRBV6-5 to TRBJ1-2; perhaps TRBD1 as D (6 bases). Trimming stripped 6 bases from V and 1 base from J, with 15 bases between. The CDR3 extends over 15 amino acids. Looked up from germline, CDR1 is MNHEY and CDR2 is SVGAGI.

The chain joins TRBV2 to TRBJ2-7, with 7 positions matching TRBD1. Germline-derived CDR1 and CDR2 are SNHLY and FYNNEI. CDR3 size: 12 residues. Trimming at V came to 4 bases and at J to 4 bases, leaving 1 base not matched to a gene. CDR3 region: CASSVTGYEQYF. For the CDR3, the DNA is TGTGCCAGCAGTGTGACAGGGTACGAGCAGTACTTC.